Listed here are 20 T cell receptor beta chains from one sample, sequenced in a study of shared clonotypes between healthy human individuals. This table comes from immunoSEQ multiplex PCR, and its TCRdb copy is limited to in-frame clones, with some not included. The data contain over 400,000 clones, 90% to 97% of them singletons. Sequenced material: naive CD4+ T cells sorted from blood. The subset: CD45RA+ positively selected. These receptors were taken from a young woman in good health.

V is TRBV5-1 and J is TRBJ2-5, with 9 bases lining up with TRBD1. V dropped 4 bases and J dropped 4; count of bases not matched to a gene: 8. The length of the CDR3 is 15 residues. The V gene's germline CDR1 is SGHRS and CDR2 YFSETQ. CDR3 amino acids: CASSTGQGTPETQYF. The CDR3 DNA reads TGCGCCAGCAGCACCGGACAGGGGACTCCAGAGACCCAGTACTTC.

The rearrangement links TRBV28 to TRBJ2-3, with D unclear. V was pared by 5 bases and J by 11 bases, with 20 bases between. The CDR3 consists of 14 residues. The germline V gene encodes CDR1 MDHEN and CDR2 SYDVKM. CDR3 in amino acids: CASSPTRVTNQQYF. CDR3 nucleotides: TGTGCCAGCAGTCCTACCCGGGTCACCAACCAGCAGTATTTT.

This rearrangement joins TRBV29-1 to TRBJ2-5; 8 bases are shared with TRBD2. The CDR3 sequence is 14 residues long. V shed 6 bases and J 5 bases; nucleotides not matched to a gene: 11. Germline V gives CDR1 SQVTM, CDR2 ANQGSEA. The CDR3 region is CSVSTGGQLETQYF. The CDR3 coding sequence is TGCAGCGTCAGCACGGGAGGGCAGTTGGAGACCCAGTACTTC.

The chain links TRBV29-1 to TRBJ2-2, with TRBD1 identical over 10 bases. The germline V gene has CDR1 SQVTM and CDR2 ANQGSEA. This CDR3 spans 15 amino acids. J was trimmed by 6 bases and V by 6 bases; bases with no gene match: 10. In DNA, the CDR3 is TGCAGCGTCAACCGGGACAGGGGATCTGCCGGGGAGCTGTTTTTT. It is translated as CSVNRDRGSAGELFF.

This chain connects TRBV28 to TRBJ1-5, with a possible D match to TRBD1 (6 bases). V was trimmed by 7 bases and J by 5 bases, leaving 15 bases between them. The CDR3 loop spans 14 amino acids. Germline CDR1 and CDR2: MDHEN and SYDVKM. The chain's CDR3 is CASTDGQKHQPQHF. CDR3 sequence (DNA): TGTGCCAGCACCGACGGACAGAAGCATCAGCCCCAGCATTTT.

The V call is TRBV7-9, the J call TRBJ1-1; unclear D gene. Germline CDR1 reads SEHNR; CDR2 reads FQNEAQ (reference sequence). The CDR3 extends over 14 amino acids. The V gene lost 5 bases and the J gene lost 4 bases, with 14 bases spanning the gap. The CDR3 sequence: CASSPQGSATEAFF. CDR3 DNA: TGTGCCAGCAGCCCACAAGGGTCCGCCACTGAAGCTTTCTTT.

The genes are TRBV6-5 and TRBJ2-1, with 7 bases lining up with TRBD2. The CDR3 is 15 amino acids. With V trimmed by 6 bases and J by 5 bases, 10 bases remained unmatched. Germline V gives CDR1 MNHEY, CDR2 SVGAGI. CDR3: CASRTTGGGNNEQFF. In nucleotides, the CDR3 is TGTGCCAGCAGGACAACCGGGGGAGGGAACAATGAGCAGTTCTTC.

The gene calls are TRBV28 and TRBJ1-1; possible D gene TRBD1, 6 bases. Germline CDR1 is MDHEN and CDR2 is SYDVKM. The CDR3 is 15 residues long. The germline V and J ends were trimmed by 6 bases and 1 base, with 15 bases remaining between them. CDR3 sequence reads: CASRRLMGQNTEAFF. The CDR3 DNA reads TGTGCCAGCAGACGGCTTATGGGACAGAACACTGAAGCTTTCTTT.

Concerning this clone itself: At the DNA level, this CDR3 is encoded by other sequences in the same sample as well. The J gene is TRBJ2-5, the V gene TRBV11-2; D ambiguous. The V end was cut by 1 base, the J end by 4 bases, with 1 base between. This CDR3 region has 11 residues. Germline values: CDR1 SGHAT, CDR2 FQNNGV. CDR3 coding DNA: TGTGCCAGCAGCTTAGCAGAGACCCAGTACTTC. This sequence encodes CASSLAETQYF.

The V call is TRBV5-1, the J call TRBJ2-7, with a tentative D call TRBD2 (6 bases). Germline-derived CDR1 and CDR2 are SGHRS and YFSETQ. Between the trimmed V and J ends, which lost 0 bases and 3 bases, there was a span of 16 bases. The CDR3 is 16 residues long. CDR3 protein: CASSLALSRDFYEQYF. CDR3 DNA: TGCGCCAGCAGCTTGGCCCTGTCGCGGGACTTCTACGAGCAGTACTTC.

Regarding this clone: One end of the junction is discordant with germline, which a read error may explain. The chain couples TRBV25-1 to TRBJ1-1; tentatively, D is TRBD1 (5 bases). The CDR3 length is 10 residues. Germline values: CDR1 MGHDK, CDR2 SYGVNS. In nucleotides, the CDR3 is TGTGCCAGCAGGGACACCGAAGCTTTCTTT. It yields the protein CASRDTEAFF. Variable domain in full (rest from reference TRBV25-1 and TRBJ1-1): EADIYQTPRYLVIGTGKKITLECSQTMGHDKMYWYQQDPGMELHLIHYSYGVNSTEKGDLSSESTVSRIRTEHFPLTLESARPSHTSQYLCASRDTEAFFGQGTRLTVV.

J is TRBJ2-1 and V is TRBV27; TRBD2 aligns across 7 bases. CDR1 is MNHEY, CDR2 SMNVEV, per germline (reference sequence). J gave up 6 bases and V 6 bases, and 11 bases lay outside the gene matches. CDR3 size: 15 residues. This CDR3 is CASRPSRTRPNEQFF. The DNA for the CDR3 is TGTGCCAGCAGGCCCAGCAGGACTAGACCCAATGAGCAGTTCTTC.

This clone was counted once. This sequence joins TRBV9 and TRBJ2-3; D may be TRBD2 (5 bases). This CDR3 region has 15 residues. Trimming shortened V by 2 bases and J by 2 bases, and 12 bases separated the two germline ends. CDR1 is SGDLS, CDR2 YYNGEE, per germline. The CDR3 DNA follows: TGTGCCAGCAGCGTGGTGGGAGAGCACACAGATACGCAGTATTTT. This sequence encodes CASSVVGEHTDTQYF.

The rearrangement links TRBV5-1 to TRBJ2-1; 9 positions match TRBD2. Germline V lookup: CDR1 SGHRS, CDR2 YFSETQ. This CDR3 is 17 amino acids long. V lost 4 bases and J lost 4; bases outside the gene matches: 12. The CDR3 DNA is TGCGCCAGCAGCCCTAGCAGCGGGAGGCACCATTACAATGAGCAGTTCTTC. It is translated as CASSPSSGRHHYNEQFF.

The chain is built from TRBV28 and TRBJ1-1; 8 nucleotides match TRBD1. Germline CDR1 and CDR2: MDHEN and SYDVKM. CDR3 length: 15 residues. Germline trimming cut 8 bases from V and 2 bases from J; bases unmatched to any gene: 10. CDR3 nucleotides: TGTGCCAGCGGAGGAGGAGGACAGGGCAACACTGAAGCTTTCTTT. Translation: CASGGGGQGNTEAFF.

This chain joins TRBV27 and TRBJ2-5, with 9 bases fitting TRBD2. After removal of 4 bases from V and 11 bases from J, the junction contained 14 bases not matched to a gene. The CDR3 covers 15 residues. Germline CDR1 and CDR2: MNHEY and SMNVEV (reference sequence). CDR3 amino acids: CASSSSLAGKEEQYF. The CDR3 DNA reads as TGTGCCAGCAGTTCCAGCCTAGCGGGGAAGGAAGAGCAGTACTTC.

The CDR3 DNA is TGTGCCAGCGAGGTGGGGACTAGGCACTACTTC. Its translation is CASEVGTRHYF. The V call is TRBV2, the J call TRBJ2-7; 8 bases map to TRBD2. Trimming removed 8 bases from V and 13 bases from J; junction bases left unmatched: 10. Per germline, CDR1 SNHLY and CDR2 FYNNEI. The CDR3 loop spans 11 amino acids.

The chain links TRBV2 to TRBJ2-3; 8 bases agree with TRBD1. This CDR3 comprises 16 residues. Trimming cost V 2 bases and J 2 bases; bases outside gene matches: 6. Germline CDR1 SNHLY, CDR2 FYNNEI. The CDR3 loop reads CASSEHGQGPTDTQYF. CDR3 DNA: TGTGCCAGCAGTGAACACGGACAGGGCCCCACAGATACGCAGTATTTT.

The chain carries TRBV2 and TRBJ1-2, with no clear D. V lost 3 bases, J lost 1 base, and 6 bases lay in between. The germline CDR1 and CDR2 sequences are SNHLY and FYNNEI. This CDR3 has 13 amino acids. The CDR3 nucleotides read TGTGCCAGCAGTGAGGAGATTAACTATGGCTACACCTTC. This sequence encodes CASSEEINYGYTF.

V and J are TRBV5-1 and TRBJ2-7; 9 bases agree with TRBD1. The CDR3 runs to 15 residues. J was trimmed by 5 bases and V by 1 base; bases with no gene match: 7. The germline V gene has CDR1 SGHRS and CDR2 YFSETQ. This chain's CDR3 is CASSLIGTGNNEQYF. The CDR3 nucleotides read TGCGCCAGCAGCTTGATCGGGACAGGGAACAACGAGCAGTACTTC. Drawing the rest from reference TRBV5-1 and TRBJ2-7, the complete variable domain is KAGVTQTPRYLIKTRGQQVTLSCSPISGHRSVSWYQQTPGQGLQFLFEYFSETQRNKGNFPGRFSGRQFSNSRSEMNVSTLELGDSALYLCASSLIGTGNNEQYFGPGTRLTVT.